Listed below are T cell receptor beta chains from one sample, sequenced in a study of T-cell memory formation after mild COVID-19. TCRdb reprocessed the 5' RACE reads with MiXCR, giving one entry per CDR3 protein. The sample lists 100,000 to 150,000 distinct CDR3 sequences; approximately 6.3% were seen once. The sample comprised PBMCs or a T cell subset sorted from them (not recorded which). Source of these receptors: an adult woman who had mild COVID-19 (a few samples of this study predate the infection). Cell type and time point are not known. Both conserved end residues are part of each CDR3. The D gene is left open where the match is weak. The size field is filled for only some rows; it gives once, few, many or a size class.

D	V	size	J	DNA	CDR3
.	TRBV7-2	many	TRBJ2-7	TGTGCCAGCAGCTTAGCAGGTTCGGGGTCTTACGAGCAGTACTTC	CASSLAGSGSYEQYF
.	TRBV5-4	few	TRBJ2-2	TGTGCCAGCAGCTTGGGCTTTGCGTCTACGAACACCGGGGAGCTGTTTTTT	CASSLGFASTNTGELFF
TRBD1	TRBV29-1	many	TRBJ1-2	TGCAGCGTTGAGACAGGGAGGTTTGGGGGCTACACCTTC	CSVETGRFGGYTF
.	TRBV5-5	.	TRBJ1-2	TGTGCCAGCAGCGCCGGGACCGGAGTTAACTATGGCTACACCTTC	CASSAGTGVNYGYTF
TRBD1	TRBV7-2	many	TRBJ2-5	TGTGCCAGCAGCTTAGGACAGGGGACGGAGACCCAGTACTTC	CASSLGQGTETQYF
.	TRBV5-1	many	TRBJ2-3	TGCGCCAGCAGTTCCTACAAAAACCGGGACAAGAGCACAGATACGCAGTATTTT	CASSSYKNRDKSTDTQYF
TRBD2	TRBV5-5	few	TRBJ2-1	TGTGCCAGCAGAACCGGGACTAGAGAATACAATGAGCAGTTCTTC	CASRTGTREYNEQFF
.	TRBV12-3/TRBV12-4	few	TRBJ2-3	TGTGCCAGCAGTTCTGGCGGGGAATGGGATACGCAGTATTTT	CASSSGGEWDTQYF
.	TRBV20-1	few	TRBJ1-2	TGCAGTGCTAGCTTGAGACACCTTAACTATGGCTACACCTTC	CSASLRHLNYGYTF
.	TRBV30	few	TRBJ1-4	TGTGCCTGGAGTACGGCCTTTAATGAAAAACTGTTTTTT	CAWSTAFNEKLFF
.	TRBV19	.	TRBJ2-2	TGTGCCAGTAGTATTGGGGCAGGCACCGGGGAGCTGTTTTTT	CASSIGAGTGELFF
.	TRBV2	many	TRBJ2-1	TGTGCCAGCAGCGGGGACTCTTACAATGAGCAGTTCTTC	CASSGDSYNEQFF
.	TRBV3-1	.	TRBJ2-3	TGTGCCAGCAGCCAGTACGACACCTGGAGGACAGATACGCAGTATTTT	CASSQYDTWRTDTQYF
.	TRBV25-1	.	TRBJ2-1	TGTGCCAGCAGTGAGGGGAGCGGGTTGAATGAGCAGTTCTTC	CASSEGSGLNEQFF
.	TRBV20-1	many	TRBJ1-1	TGCAGTGCTAGAGATCTGCTCGCCACTGAAGCTTTCTTT	CSARDLLATEAFF
.	TRBV12-3/TRBV12-4	many	TRBJ2-7	TGTGCCAGCAGTTTAGCGGGCGGGGACTACGAGCAGTACTTC	CASSLAGGDYEQYF
TRBD2	TRBV11-2	many	TRBJ2-5	TGTGCCAGCAGCTTAGCGGGAGGGAAAGAGACCCAGTACTTC	CASSLAGGKETQYF
TRBD2	TRBV4-3	few	TRBJ2-1	TGCGCCAGCAGCCAAGATGGGCGGGGGATCGAGCAGTTCTTC	CASSQDGRGIEQFF
.	TRBV5-1	few	TRBJ2-3	TGCGCCAGCAGCCCGACGGTGGATACGCAGTATTTT	CASSPTVDTQYF
TRBD2	TRBV7-2	.	TRBJ2-1	TGTGCCAGCAGCTTAACCCTGACTAGCTCCAATGAGCAGTTCTTC	CASSLTLTSSNEQFF
.	TRBV20-1	many	TRBJ1-5	TGCAGTGCTAGAATGGGTTCGGGCAATCAGCCCCAGCATTTT	CSARMGSGNQPQHF
.	TRBV7-3	.	TRBJ2-7	TGTGCCAGCAGCTTGACCGACGGCCACGAGCAGTACTTC	CASSLTDGHEQYF
.	TRBV7-9	few	TRBJ2-5	TGTGCCAGCAGATCAGGGGCGGGGGCCCAGTACTTC	CASRSGAGAQYF
.	TRBV20-1	few	TRBJ2-1	TGCAGTGCTAAGACCAGGAAGAACGCGAACAATGAGCAGTTCTTC	CSAKTRKNANNEQFF
.	TRBV5-1	many	TRBJ1-4	TGCGCCAGCAGCCCCGGTGGAGGGTTTGGAGAAAAACTGTTTTTT	CASSPGGGFGEKLFF
TRBD2	TRBV2	few	TRBJ2-6	TGTGCCAGCAGTCTAACTAGCGGGGGCTCTGGGGCCAACGTCCTGACTTTC	CASSLTSGGSGANVLTF
TRBD2	TRBV7-2	.	TRBJ2-1	TGTGCCAGCCGAGCAAGACTAGCGGGTAATGAGCAGTTCTTC	CASRARLAGNEQFF
.	TRBV5-1	many	TRBJ2-1	TGCGCCAGCAGTCACTCACAGGGGAGGGGGCAGTTCTTC	CASSHSQGRGQFF
TRBD2	TRBV5-4	.	TRBJ2-7	TGTGCCAGCAGCCCGGGGCGGGGGGGCCCATCCTACGAGCAGTACTTC	CASSPGRGGPSYEQYF
.	TRBV7-9	many	TRBJ2-5	TGTGCCAGCAGCTTAGTATTGGAGACCCAGTACTTC	CASSLVLETQYF
TRBD1	TRBV12-3/TRBV12-4	few	TRBJ1-1	TGTGCCAGCAGTTCTACCTTAGACAGGGGGCGCGGAAGGGACACTGAAGCTTTCTTT	CASSSTLDRGRGRDTEAFF
.	TRBV12-3/TRBV12-4	many	TRBJ1-4	TGTGCCAGCAGTCCAAGGGGAAATCAGTACGAAAAACTGTTTTTT	CASSPRGNQYEKLFF
TRBD2	TRBV6-1	.	TRBJ2-5	TGTGCCAGCAGTTCCCGGGAGGGCGGGGGCCAAGAGACCCAGTACTTC	CASSSREGGGQETQYF
TRBD1	TRBV9	few	TRBJ1-5	TGTGCCAGCAGCGTAGGGGACAGCTATCAGCCCCAGCATTTT	CASSVGDSYQPQHF
.	TRBV20-1	.	TRBJ2-1	TGCAGTGTTGGGGATCTGGGACCCTACAATGAGCAGTTCTTC	CSVGDLGPYNEQFF
.	TRBV20-1	many	TRBJ2-1	TGCATTGCTAGAAGGGCGGACCTATACAATGAGCAGTTCTTC	CIARRADLYNEQFF
.	TRBV3-1	.	TRBJ2-7	TGTGCCAGCAGCCAACGAATGTATGGCGGATCGGCCGAGCAGTACTTC	CASSQRMYGGSAEQYF
TRBD1	TRBV12-3/TRBV12-4	.	TRBJ2-7	TGTGCCAGCAGTTTTCGGACAGGCCTTGGTTACGAGCAGTACTTC	CASSFRTGLGYEQYF
TRBD1	TRBV5-1	.	TRBJ2-5	TGCGCCAGCCGTAGAGGGACAGGGGAAGAAGAGACCCAGTACTTC	CASRRGTGEEETQYF
TRBD2	TRBV11-3	many	TRBJ2-1	TGTGCCAGCAGCCTAGATCGACTAGCGGGAGTAAACAATGAGCAGTTCTTC	CASSLDRLAGVNNEQFF
TRBD1	TRBV12-3/TRBV12-4	many	TRBJ1-2	TGTGCCAGCAGCACTACCGGACAGGCTCCGAACTATGGCTACACCTTC	CASSTTGQAPNYGYTF
.	TRBV6-2/TRBV6-3	.	TRBJ1-1	TGTGCCAGCAGTTCCCCGGGACTGTCGAACACTGAAGCTTTCTTT	CASSSPGLSNTEAFF
TRBD1	TRBV11-2	few	TRBJ1-4	TGTGCCAGCAGGGGGGGGCCCCGCAGGGGGCATACTTTTAATGAAAAACTGTTTTTT	CASRGGPRRGHTFNEKLFF
.	TRBV5-1	many	TRBJ2-2	TGCGCCAGCAGCTCCGTTACAGGGAGTCCCGGGGAGCTGTTTTTT	CASSSVTGSPGELFF
.	TRBV29-1	.	TRBJ1-2	TGCACCTCCACAGGGAACTATGGCTACACCTTC	CTSTGNYGYTF
.	TRBV3-2	.	TRBJ1-1	TGTGCCAGCAGCCTACGACCTCGACAGCCCTGTTTAGGCTCTGAAGCTTTCTTT	CASSLRPRQPCLGSEAFF
TRBD1	TRBV7-9	.	TRBJ2-7	TGTGCCAGCAGCTTGGGACCGGACAGGGCTCTTTCCTACGAGCAGTACTTC	CASSLGPDRALSYEQYF
TRBD1	TRBV24-1	.	TRBJ1-2	TGTGCCACCTCCGGACAGGGAAGGAATGGCTACACCTTC	CATSGQGRNGYTF
.	TRBV20-1	.	TRBJ2-5	TGCAGTGGGGTCCCATTCGCAGGGGGGACCCAAGAGACCCAGTACTTC	CSGVPFAGGTQETQYF
TRBD1	TRBV12-3/TRBV12-4	.	TRBJ1-6	TGTGCCAGCAGTTCTCAGGGGGCGACCGATAATTCACCCCTCCACTTT	CASSSQGATDNSPLHF